This TCR beta chain originates from a study of cytomegalovirus exposure and HLA in healthy donors. Study-level background: In an early release, HLA-typed donors contributed 90 million or so unique TCR sequences.

The primer mix had 60 Vbeta and 13 Jbeta primers. Clones were read by immunoSEQ multiplex PCR, and TCRdb kept only the in-frame ones, dropping some. This table has some 180,000 clones, 82% appearing once. General study findings and limits: A later analysis found common viral pathogens apparently linked to several of the most significant clusters.

This clone was observed a single time. The antigen is not known. Germline V CDR1 and CDR2: LNHNV, YYDKDF (reference sequence). V lost 3 bases and J 7 bases, leaving 13 bases between the germline ends. The CDR3 is 13 amino acids. This receptor was obtained from a woman aged 18 to 35 in good health and CMV-seronegative. This chain uses TRBV15 with TRBJ2-7; possibly TRBD2 for D (5 bases). The sample was PBMCs. The CDR3 coding sequence is TGTGCCACCAGCAGGAGGGTAGATCGGGAGCAGTACGTC. It is translated as CATSRRVDREQYV.